This record looks at one T cell receptor beta chain sequence and its context. Assay: immunoSEQ multiplex PCR; the TCRdb copy retains only in-frame clones and omits some. The table includes about 62,000 clones, 65% to 85% detected once. This sample was included in a study of blood T cell repertoires in COVID-19. Looking at the study overall: T cells, B-cell-depleted T cells, or PBMCs supplied cDNA or gDNA.

Germline loops: CDR1 LNHDA, CDR2 SQIVND (reference sequence). This CDR3 comprises 18 residues. V was clipped by 2 bases and J by 4 bases, with 24 bases between them. Exposed enrollees had met someone with a PCR-confirmed or clinician-diagnosed COVID-19 case at some point within the 2 weeks before study entry. This TCR came from a woman aged 60-75 years who had been exposed to COVID-19. The sequenced sample consisted of PBMCs or T cells enriched from blood (not recorded which). The V and J genes are TRBV19 and TRBJ2-7, with D perhaps TRBD1 (5 bases). The DNA for the CDR3 is TGTGCCAGTAGTATACAGGGTTCCGAGACAACAGGAAGATACGAGCAGTACTTC. Amino acids: CASSIQGSETTGRYEQYF.